These 14 T cell receptor beta chains came from one sample sequenced in a study of T cells after yellow fever vaccination. Each CDR3 protein is one row after TCRdb ran MiXCR on the 5' RACE reads. The table lists a few hundred thousand distinct CDR3 sequences, approximately 4% of them singletons. The material was PBMCs, obtained 5 days after the yellow fever booster vaccination. These receptors originate from a man aged 18-30 years who received the YFV17D yellow fever vaccine.

This clonotype was counted a few times. The rearrangement joins TRBV5-1 to TRBJ1-2; no clear D. Germline values: CDR1 SGHRS, CDR2 YFSETQ. The CDR3 spans 14 residues. The V gene lost 0 bases and the J gene lost 2 bases, with 8 bases spanning the gap. This chain's CDR3 is CASSLDSLNYGYTF. The CDR3 DNA is TGCGCCAGCAGCTTGGACAGTTTAAACTATGGCTACACCTTC.

This clonotype was observed at least ten times. This chain joins TRBV6-2 or TRBV6-3 and TRBJ2-5; 7 nucleotides agree with TRBD1. The CDR3 has 13 residues. V dropped 5 bases and J dropped 3; count of bases not matched to a gene: 3. CDR1 and CDR2 (germline): MNHEY, SVGEGT. The DNA for the CDR3 is TGTGCCAGCAGTAGGGACAGCGAAGAGACCCAGTACTTC. Encoded protein: CASSRDSEETQYF.

This clonotype has a handful of counts. DNA of the CDR3: TGTGCCAGCAGTCCTCGGGCCCCCCTATCCGAGCAGTACGTC. Protein product: CASSPRAPLSEQYV. V gene TRBV28 combines with J gene TRBJ2-7; D unresolved. The V gene lost 5 bases and the J gene lost 6 bases, with 17 bases spanning the gap. Germline V gene sequence: CDR1 MDHEN, CDR2 SYDVKM. The CDR3 has 14 residues.

The V gene is TRBV7-3, the J gene TRBJ2-2, with D possibly matching TRBD1 (6 bases). CDR3 length equals 16 residues. The ends were cut back, 5 bases at V and 0 bases at J, with 13 bases in the middle. Germline-derived CDR1 and CDR2 are SGHTA and FQGTGA. The CDR3 region has the DNA TGTGCCAGCAGCACGACAGGACACTCGAACACCGGGGAGCTGTTTTTT. Protein product: CASSTTGHSNTGELFF.

This clonotype turned up a few times. The chain recombines TRBV6-5 with TRBJ2-3, with D maybe TRBD2 (5 bases). The CDR3 has 14 amino acids. Trimming removed 6 bases at V and 2 bases at J, with 12 bases between. Germline CDR1 is MNHEY and CDR2 is SVGAGI. The CDR3 loop is CASSQERFTDTQYF. The CDR3 bases are TGTGCCAGCAGCCAAGAGCGGTTCACAGATACGCAGTATTTT.

This chain connects TRBV5-8 to TRBJ2-5; 13 nucleotides match TRBD2. The CDR3 is made up of 17 amino acids. V lost 0 bases and J lost 5; bases outside the gene matches: 7. Germline V gene lookup returns CDR1 SGHTS and CDR2 YDEGEE. The CDR3: CASSLGTSGGSLETQYF. The DNA of the CDR3 is TGTGCCAGCAGCTTGGGGACTAGCGGGGGAAGTTTGGAGACCCAGTACTTC.

A few counts support this clonotype. The J gene is TRBJ1-3, the V gene TRBV4-1; possibly TRBD1 for D (6 bases). The germline V gene has CDR1 MGHRA and CDR2 YSYEKL. V was pared by 3 bases and J by 3 bases, with 12 bases between. CDR3 size: 15 residues. Here the CDR3 reads CASSQGGGVGNTIYF. CDR3 coding DNA: TGCGCCAGCAGCCAGGGAGGGGGGGTTGGAAACACCATATATTTT.

This clonotype was counted many times. J is TRBJ2-1 and V is TRBV20-1; TRBD2 matches at 10 bases. The germline gives CDR1 DFQATT, CDR2 SNEGSKA (reference sequence). After removal of 2 bases from V and 13 bases from J, the junction contained 8 bases not matched to a gene. The CDR3 is made up of 13 amino acids. CDR3 loop: CSARPTSGARQFF. CDR3 sequence (DNA): TGCAGTGCTAGACCAACTAGCGGGGCCCGCCAGTTCTTC.

This clonotype was seen ten or more times. The chain couples TRBV6-5 to TRBJ1-3, with TRBD1 as a possible D gene (5 bases). Germline values: CDR1 MNHEY, CDR2 SVGAGI. The V end was cut by 6 bases, the J end by 1 base, with 10 bases between. The CDR3 covers 14 residues. The CDR3 loop reads CASSSGWSGNTIYF. CDR3 in DNA: TGTGCCAGCAGCTCAGGGTGGTCTGGAAACACCATATATTTT.

The gene calls are TRBV24-1 and TRBJ2-1, with D possibly being TRBD2 (6 bases). Trimming took 6 bases from V and 0 from J, leaving 11 bases between them. The CDR3 consists of 15 residues. Per germline, CDR1 KGHDR and CDR2 SFDVKD. CDR3 in amino acids: CATSSAGSSYNEQFF. CDR3 in DNA: TGTGCCACCAGTTCGGCGGGGAGCTCCTACAATGAGCAGTTCTTC.

This clonotype has a count of ten or more. The rearrangement uses TRBV7-6 and TRBJ2-5, with TRBD2 matching over 13 bases. Germline V gene data show CDR1 as SGHVS and CDR2 as FNYEAQ. This CDR3 region has 16 residues. Unmatched junction bases numbered 13, after V lost 4 bases and J lost 11 bases. The CDR3 nucleotides read TGTGCCAGCAGCTCCCAAGTGGGGACTAGCGGGGCAGGACAGTACTTC. Amino acids: CASSSQVGTSGAGQYF. The full variable domain, rest sourced from reference TRBV7-6 and TRBJ2-5, is GAGVSQSPRYKVTKRGQDVALRCDPISGHVSLYWYRQALGQGPEFLTYFNYEAQQDKSGLPNDRFSAERPEGSISTLTIQRTEQRDSAMYRCASSSQVGTSGAGQYFGPGTRLLVL.

This clonotype was detected many times. V and J are TRBV4-1 and TRBJ1-5; D gene uncertain. Germline V gene lookup returns CDR1 MGHRA and CDR2 YSYEKL. This CDR3 has 15 amino acids. Between the trimmed V and J ends, which lost 2 bases and 0 bases, there was a span of 8 bases. This chain's CDR3 is CASSQRAVSNQPQHF. DNA for the CDR3: TGCGCCAGCAGCCAACGGGCAGTTAGCAATCAGCCCCAGCATTTT.

This clonotype was found many times. The CDR3 DNA sequence: TGTGCCAGCAGTTATCGACTAGGGGAGACCCAGTACTTC. Its translation is CASSYRLGETQYF. The J gene is TRBJ2-5, the V gene TRBV7-3; D possibly corresponds to TRBD2 (6 bases). Trimming cost V 6 bases and J 5 bases, with 13 bases left between them. The CDR3 contains 13 residues. Germline assignment: CDR1 SGHTA and CDR2 FQGTGA. The entire variable domain, with the rest obtained from reference TRBV7-3 and TRBJ2-5, is as follows: GAGVSQTPSNKVTEKGKYVELRCDPISGHTALYWYRQSLGQGPEFLIYFQGTGAADDSGLPNDRFFAVRPEGSVSTLKIQRTERGDSAVYLCASSYRLGETQYFGPGTRLLVL.

The V gene is TRBV12-3 or TRBV12-4, the J gene TRBJ1-1; no clear D gene. This CDR3 has 12 residues. Trimming shortened V by 8 bases and J by 6 bases, and 13 bases separated the two germline ends. The CDR3 DNA reads TGTGCCAGCCGTCCGGGCGGAGCTGAAGCTTTCTTT. It codes for CASRPGGAEAFF.